The rows below give T cell receptor beta chains drawn from one sample of a study of blood T cell repertoires in COVID-19. Sequenced by immunoSEQ multiplex PCR; TCRdb stores in-frame clones only, minus some. The sample shows a few hundred thousand clones, around 91% of them seen only once. Material for sequencing was PBMCs or T cells enriched from blood (not recorded which). These receptors were taken from a woman aged 40 to 49 who had recovered from COVID-19. CDR3s include the opening cysteine and the closing phenylalanine or tryptophan. D genes are given only for firm matches. Part of the rows lack a size; the others show once, few, many or a class for expanded clones.

cdr3_aa: CASSQGASGTYEQYF; cdr3_nt: TGTGCCAGCAGCCAAGGGGCTAGCGGTACCTACGAGCAGTACTTC; j_call: TRBJ2-7; v_call: TRBV3-1/TRBV3-2; d_call: TRBD2; clone_size: -
cdr3_aa: CASSGSGNPYNEQFF; cdr3_nt: TGTGCCAGCAGCGGTAGCGGGAACCCATACAATGAGCAGTTCTTC; j_call: TRBJ2-1; v_call: TRBV9; d_call: TRBD2; clone_size: -
cdr3_aa: CASSQVATSNSPLHF; cdr3_nt: TGCGCCAGCAGCCAAGTGGCAACAAGTAATTCACCCCTCCACTTT; j_call: TRBJ1-6; v_call: TRBV4-1; d_call: -; clone_size: -
cdr3_aa: CAWSSSPDSPQHF; cdr3_nt: TGTGCCTGGAGTTCTTCCCCGGACTCCCCCCAGCATTTT; j_call: TRBJ1-5; v_call: TRBV30; d_call: -; clone_size: -
cdr3_aa: CAISQGYNEQFF; cdr3_nt: TGTGCCATCTCCCAGGGCTACAATGAGCAGTTCTTC; j_call: TRBJ2-1; v_call: TRBV10-3; d_call: -; clone_size: -
cdr3_aa: CASGELASYEQYF; cdr3_nt: TGTGCCAGCGGGGAACTAGCCTCCTACGAGCAGTACTTC; j_call: TRBJ2-7; v_call: TRBV3-1/TRBV3-2; d_call: -; clone_size: -
cdr3_aa: CASSYVSGVSTDTQYF; cdr3_nt: TGTGCCAGCAGTTACGTCAGCGGGGTGAGCACAGATACGCAGTATTTT; j_call: TRBJ2-3; v_call: TRBV6-5; d_call: TRBD2; clone_size: once
cdr3_aa: CASSLGGPRYEQYF; cdr3_nt: TGTGCCAGCAGCTTGGGCGGGCCCCGCTACGAGCAGTACTTC; j_call: TRBJ2-7; v_call: TRBV5-4; d_call: -; clone_size: -
cdr3_aa: CASSFGVANTGELFF; cdr3_nt: TGTGCCAGCAGCTTCGGGGTTGCGAACACCGGGGAGCTGTTTTTT; j_call: TRBJ2-2; v_call: TRBV11-1; d_call: -; clone_size: -
cdr3_aa: CASSSGADYNEQFF; cdr3_nt: TGTGCCAGCAGTTCTGGGGCTGACTACAATGAGCAGTTCTTC; j_call: TRBJ2-1; v_call: TRBV28; d_call: -; clone_size: -
cdr3_aa: CASAKESSYEQYF; cdr3_nt: TGTGCCAGTGCGAAGGAGAGCTCCTACGAGCAGTACTTC; j_call: TRBJ2-7; v_call: TRBV19; d_call: -; clone_size: -
cdr3_aa: CASSLRQGSGAFF; cdr3_nt: TGTGCCAGCAGCCTAAGACAGGGGAGTGGAGCTTTCTTT; j_call: TRBJ1-1; v_call: TRBV5-8; d_call: TRBD1; clone_size: -
cdr3_aa: CASSILGGGTDTQYF; cdr3_nt: TGTGCCAGCAGCATCTTGGGGGGGGGCACAGATACGCAGTATTTT; j_call: TRBJ2-3; v_call: TRBV21-1; d_call: -; clone_size: -
cdr3_aa: CASSQGSGTSTDTQYF; cdr3_nt: TGCGCCAGCAGCCAAGGTAGCGGGACTAGCACAGATACGCAGTATTTT; j_call: TRBJ2-3; v_call: TRBV4-3; d_call: TRBD2; clone_size: -
cdr3_aa: CASSLGTSGTASTDTQYF; cdr3_nt: TGTGCCAGCAGCTTAGGGACTAGCGGGACCGCTAGCACAGATACGCAGTATTTT; j_call: TRBJ2-3; v_call: TRBV7-2; d_call: TRBD2; clone_size: -
cdr3_aa: CASSLRTSGSSYNEQFF; cdr3_nt: TGTGCCAGCAGCTTACGGACTAGCGGGAGCTCCTACAATGAGCAGTTCTTC; j_call: TRBJ2-1; v_call: TRBV11-2; d_call: TRBD2; clone_size: few
cdr3_aa: CASSYFYSGVASYEQYF; cdr3_nt: TGTGCCAGCAGTTATTTTTATTCGGGGGTAGCCTCCTACGAGCAGTACTTC; j_call: TRBJ2-7; v_call: TRBV6-2/TRBV6-3; d_call: -; clone_size: -
cdr3_aa: CASTTRGGAESSYEQYF; cdr3_nt: TGTGCCAGCACCACGAGGGGGGGGGCAGAGAGCTCCTACGAGCAGTACTTC; j_call: TRBJ2-7; v_call: TRBV5-5; d_call: -; clone_size: -
cdr3_aa: CASSPNWAQGGQPQHF; cdr3_nt: TGCGCCAGCAGCCCTAACTGGGCACAGGGGGGACAGCCCCAGCATTTT; j_call: TRBJ1-5; v_call: TRBV4-1; d_call: TRBD1; clone_size: -
cdr3_aa: CASKRGTGGGYTF; cdr3_nt: TGTGCCAGCAAAAGAGGGACAGGGGGCGGCTACACCTTC; j_call: TRBJ1-2; v_call: TRBV3-1/TRBV3-2; d_call: TRBD1; clone_size: -
cdr3_aa: CASSLLGGYGYTF; cdr3_nt: TGTGCCAGCAGTTTATTAGGAGGATATGGCTACACCTTC; j_call: TRBJ1-2; v_call: TRBV28; d_call: -; clone_size: -
cdr3_aa: CASSLDRYRGRGTEAFF; cdr3_nt: TGTGCCAGCAGCTTAGATAGATACAGGGGCAGGGGGACTGAAGCTTTCTTT; j_call: TRBJ1-1; v_call: TRBV11-2; d_call: TRBD1; clone_size: -
cdr3_aa: CASSHHIFSDRENGYTF; cdr3_nt: TGTGCCAGCAGCCACCATATATTCTCCGACAGGGAAAATGGCTACACCTTC; j_call: TRBJ1-2; v_call: TRBV4-2; d_call: TRBD1; clone_size: -
cdr3_aa: CASRNLGGDYGYTF; cdr3_nt: TGTGCCAGCAGAAACCTGGGGGGGGACTATGGCTACACCTTC; j_call: TRBJ1-2; v_call: TRBV28; d_call: -; clone_size: -
cdr3_aa: CASSLLRTGGTDTQYF; cdr3_nt: TGTGCCAGCAGCTTATTGAGGACAGGGGGAACAGATACGCAGTATTTT; j_call: TRBJ2-3; v_call: TRBV7-3; d_call: TRBD1; clone_size: -
cdr3_aa: CASSLGAGGPGYEQYF; cdr3_nt: TGTGCCAGCAGCTTAGGGGCCGGGGGGCCAGGGTACGAGCAGTACTTC; j_call: TRBJ2-7; v_call: TRBV11-2; d_call: -; clone_size: few
cdr3_aa: CASSSTGGDINSPLHF; cdr3_nt: TGTGCCAGCAGTTCGACAGGGGGGGACATTAATTCACCCCTCCACTTT; j_call: TRBJ1-6; v_call: TRBV28; d_call: TRBD1; clone_size: -
cdr3_aa: CSVGVNTEAFF; cdr3_nt: TGCAGCGTCGGGGTAAACACTGAAGCTTTCTTT; j_call: TRBJ1-1; v_call: TRBV29-1; d_call: -; clone_size: -
cdr3_aa: CASRADPSGRSEQYF; cdr3_nt: TGTGCCAGCAGGGCTGATCCTAGCGGGAGGAGCGAGCAGTACTTC; j_call: TRBJ2-7; v_call: TRBV7-2; d_call: TRBD2; clone_size: -
cdr3_aa: CASSIAVSTDTQYF; cdr3_nt: TGTGCCAGTAGTATCGCAGTTAGCACAGATACGCAGTATTTT; j_call: TRBJ2-3; v_call: TRBV19; d_call: -; clone_size: -
cdr3_aa: CASSVSAGTGRRPLHF; cdr3_nt: TGTGCCAGCAGCGTATCCGCCGGGACAGGGAGGAGGCCCCTCCACTTT; j_call: TRBJ1-6; v_call: TRBV9; d_call: TRBD1; clone_size: -
cdr3_aa: CASSYRGAGETQYF; cdr3_nt: TGTGCCAGCAGCTACCGGGGGGCCGGGGAGACCCAGTACTTC; j_call: TRBJ2-5; v_call: TRBV5-4; d_call: -; clone_size: -
cdr3_aa: CATSDPPGLATYNEQFF; cdr3_nt: TGTGCCACCAGTGATCCACCGGGACTAGCGACCTACAATGAGCAGTTCTTC; j_call: TRBJ2-1; v_call: TRBV24-1; d_call: TRBD2; clone_size: -
cdr3_aa: CSVGRGEGNTEAFF; cdr3_nt: TGCAGCGTTGGGAGGGGCGAGGGGAACACTGAAGCTTTCTTT; j_call: TRBJ1-1; v_call: TRBV29-1; d_call: -; clone_size: -
cdr3_aa: CSAKRNTEAFF; cdr3_nt: TGCAGTGCTAAGAGGAACACTGAAGCTTTCTTT; j_call: TRBJ1-1; v_call: TRBV20-1; d_call: -; clone_size: -
cdr3_aa: CASTGTGGNTGELFF; cdr3_nt: TGCGCCAGCACCGGGACAGGGGGGAACACCGGGGAGCTGTTTTTT; j_call: TRBJ2-2; v_call: TRBV5-1; d_call: TRBD1; clone_size: -
cdr3_aa: CASINRGADTEAFF; cdr3_nt: TGTGCCAGCATCAACAGGGGGGCAGACACTGAAGCTTTCTTT; j_call: TRBJ1-1; v_call: TRBV2; d_call: TRBD1; clone_size: -
cdr3_aa: CSVLSGSSYNEQFF; cdr3_nt: TGCAGCGTTCTTAGCGGGAGCTCCTACAATGAGCAGTTCTTC; j_call: TRBJ2-1; v_call: TRBV29-1; d_call: TRBD2; clone_size: -
cdr3_aa: CASSQQGDGYTF; cdr3_nt: TGTGCCAGCAGCCAACAAGGGGATGGCTACACCTTC; j_call: TRBJ1-2; v_call: TRBV28; d_call: -; clone_size: once
cdr3_aa: CASSSRYEQYF; cdr3_nt: TGTGCCAGCAGCTCACGGTACGAGCAGTACTTC; j_call: TRBJ2-7; v_call: TRBV7-9; d_call: -; clone_size: -
cdr3_aa: CASIEGSGRGKETQYF; cdr3_nt: TGTGCCAGCATAGAGGGCAGCGGGAGGGGGAAAGAGACCCAGTACTTC; j_call: TRBJ2-5; v_call: TRBV9; d_call: TRBD2; clone_size: -
cdr3_aa: CASSQGLREDGYTF; cdr3_nt: TGCGCCAGCAGCCAAGGTCTGAGGGAGGATGGCTACACCTTC; j_call: TRBJ1-2; v_call: TRBV4-3; d_call: -; clone_size: -
cdr3_aa: CASSPGTAGNIQYF; cdr3_nt: TGTGCCAGCAGCCCAGGGACAGCTGGAAACATTCAGTACTTC; j_call: TRBJ2-4; v_call: TRBV7-9; d_call: TRBD1; clone_size: -
cdr3_aa: CASSLVPAGGQETQYF; cdr3_nt: TGCGCCAGCAGCTTGGTTCCAGCGGGAGGGCAAGAGACCCAGTACTTC; j_call: TRBJ2-5; v_call: TRBV5-1; d_call: TRBD2; clone_size: -
cdr3_aa: CASSPGEGTYQETQYF; cdr3_nt: TGCGCCAGCAGTCCGGGGGAGGGAACGTACCAAGAGACCCAGTACTTC; j_call: TRBJ2-5; v_call: TRBV5-1; d_call: TRBD2; clone_size: -
cdr3_aa: CASSYRQSGYTF; cdr3_nt: TGTGCCAGCAGTTACCGCCAGTCTGGCTACACCTTC; j_call: TRBJ1-2; v_call: TRBV6-6; d_call: -; clone_size: -